The rows below give T cell receptor beta chains drawn from one sample of a study of tumor-infiltrating lymphocytes in oesophageal squamous cell carcinoma. TCRdb re-analysed the PCR reads in MiXCR, keeping a single row per CDR3 protein. Counted here are more than 9,500 distinct CDR3 sequences, roughly 54% occurring once; the ten biggest clones make up around a quarter. The sequenced material came from esophageal tumor tissue. These receptors were collected from a male donor with esophageal squamous cell carcinoma. Both conserved end residues are part of each CDR3. A D gene is named only where the DNA matches it firmly. Clone size is shown for a subset of rows, as once, few, many or a class of expanded clone.

v_gene	abundance	j_gene	d_gene	CDR3nt	CDR3aa
TRBV5-4	many	TRBJ2-1	.	TGTGCCAGCAGCTTGGGCGGTCGTGAGCAGTTCTTC	CASSLGGREQFF
TRBV19	.	TRBJ2-7	TRBD2	TGTGCCAGTAGTGATGGATTAGGGACTAGCTCCTACGAGCAGTACTTC	CASSDGLGTSSYEQYF
TRBV7-3	.	TRBJ2-6	.	TGTGCCAGCAGCCCCTCGGAGAGCTCTGGGGCCAACGTCCTGACTTTC	CASSPSESSGANVLTF
TRBV6-1	.	TRBJ2-7	.	TGTGCCAGCAGTGATGGGGGAAGGGGCTCCTACGAGCAGTACTTC	CASSDGGRGSYEQYF
TRBV7-2	.	TRBJ2-1	TRBD1	TGTGCCAGCAGCTTAGGGCGGGACAGGGCTTTGGATGAGCAGTTCTTC	CASSLGRDRALDEQFF
TRBV6-1	medium-sized	TRBJ1-1	.	TGTGCCAGCAGTGACGCACAGGGTCGAAGCACTGAAGCTTTCTTT	CASSDAQGRSTEAFF
TRBV6-8	.	TRBJ2-3	TRBD2	TGTGCCAGCAGTTACGGTCAGAAGACTAGCGGGAGAATAGACACAGATACGCAGTATTTT	CASSYGQKTSGRIDTDTQYF
TRBV11-2	.	TRBJ2-7	.	TGTGCCAGCAGCTTAGATCAGGCAGGGGACGAGCAGTACTTC	CASSLDQAGDEQYF
TRBV10-3	medium-sized	TRBJ2-3	.	TGTGCCATCAGTGAGGGTCAGGACACAGATACGCAGTATTTT	CAISEGQDTDTQYF
TRBV7-6	.	TRBJ2-7	TRBD1	TGTGCCAGCAGCTCCCAACAGGGGGCCTACGAGCAGTACTTC	CASSSQQGAYEQYF
TRBV7-2	medium-sized	TRBJ2-3	TRBD2	TGTGCCAGCAGCTTAGTCGGTAGCGGGGATACTAGCACAGATACGCAGTATTTT	CASSLVGSGDTSTDTQYF
TRBV18	many	TRBJ2-1	TRBD2	TGTGCCAGCTCACCACTGACTAGCGGGATCCATGAGCAGTTCTTC	CASSPLTSGIHEQFF
TRBV5-1	many	TRBJ2-3	.	TGCGCCAGCAGCTTGGGGCAGAGCACAGATACGCAGTATTTT	CASSLGQSTDTQYF
TRBV7-8	medium-sized	TRBJ1-6	.	TGTGCCAGCAGCTTACTGGGGAGCTCACCCCTCCACTTT	CASSLLGSSPLHF
TRBV6-1	medium-sized	TRBJ2-2	.	TGTGCCAGCAGGGATGGGGCCGGGGAGCTGTTTTTT	CASRDGAGELFF
TRBV7-6	.	TRBJ1-2	.	TGTGCCAGCAGCTTAGCTCAGGGTTCCTATGGCTACACCTTC	CASSLAQGSYGYTF
TRBV7-2	few	TRBJ2-1	.	TGTGCCAGCAGCTTAGGACCGCCGAGTTACAATGAGCAGTTCTTC	CASSLGPPSYNEQFF
TRBV5-1	.	TRBJ2-3	TRBD2	TGCGCCAGCAGCCCCCTGACTAGCGGGAGGGCCGGTGCGGAGACCCAGTATTTT	CASSPLTSGRAGAETQYF
TRBV6-1	.	TRBJ1-6	TRBD1	TGTGCCATCCTGTACAGGGGGGGAAAGGGAGCCTACGAGCAGCACTTT	CAILYRGGKGAYEQHF
TRBV5-4	many	TRBJ2-1	.	TGTGCCAGCAGCTCGGGACTCTATGGGACTTCGAATGAGCAGTTCTTC	CASSSGLYGTSNEQFF
TRBV5-1	.	TRBJ2-7	.	TGCGCCAGCAGCTTGGTGAGGGGGGGCAACTACGAGCAGTACTTC	CASSLVRGGNYEQYF
TRBV7-8	.	TRBJ2-7	TRBD1	TGTGCCAGCAGCCCGGACAGGGGGCAAGAGCAGTACTTC	CASSPDRGQEQYF
TRBV7-4	.	TRBJ1-2	.	TGTGCCAGCAGCTTGACAGGAGAAGGCTACACCTTC	CASSLTGEGYTF
TRBV5-1	.	TRBJ2-1	.	TGCGCCAGCAGCCCGGCCATAGTCAATGAGCAGTTCTTC	CASSPAIVNEQFF
TRBV6-5	.	TRBJ2-2	TRBD2	TGTGCCAGCAGTTACTCGGCTAGCGGCAACACCGGGGAGCTATTTTTT	CASSYSASGNTGELFF
TRBV6-1	.	TRBJ2-7	TRBD1	TGTGCCAGCAGGGACAGGGCCTCCACCTCCTACGAGCAGTACTTC	CASRDRASTSYEQYF
TRBV10-3	.	TRBJ1-2	TRBD1	TGTGCCATCAGTTGGACAGGGGTGGCTAACTATGGCTACACCTTC	CAISWTGVANYGYTF
TRBV6-1	medium-sized	TRBJ2-7	.	TGTGCCAGCAGTGAAAATGTAGGGTACGAGCAGTACTTC	CASSENVGYEQYF